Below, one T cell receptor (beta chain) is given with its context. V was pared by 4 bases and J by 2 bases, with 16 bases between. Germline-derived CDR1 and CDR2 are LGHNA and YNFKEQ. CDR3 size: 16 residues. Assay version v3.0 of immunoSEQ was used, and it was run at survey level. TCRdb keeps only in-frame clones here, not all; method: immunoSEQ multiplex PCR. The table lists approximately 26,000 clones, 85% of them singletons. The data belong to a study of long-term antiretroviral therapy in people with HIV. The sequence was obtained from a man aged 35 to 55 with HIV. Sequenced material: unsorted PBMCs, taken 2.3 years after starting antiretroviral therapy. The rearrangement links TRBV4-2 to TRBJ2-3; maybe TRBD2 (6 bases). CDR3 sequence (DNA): TGTGCCAGCAGCCCCGAAACCCTAGCGCCCACAGATACGCAGTATTTT. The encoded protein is CASSPETLAPTDTQYF.